This passage covers 16 T cell receptor beta chains from one sample sequenced in a study of blood T cells in healthy people across ages. Alongside a J-beta primer mix, a sample-barcoded 5' primer served in a second PCR lasting roughly 7 to 12 cycles. TCRdb redid the calling of the 5' RACE reads with MiXCR, one entry per CDR3 protein. The sample carries about 800,000 distinct CDR3 sequences, approximately 25% recorded once. These same data were also listed under a study on T cells of mothers and their children.

Sequenced input: blood. The origin of the receptors is a boy younger than 18 in good health.

The chain recombines TRBV20-1 with TRBJ2-7; a possible D gene is TRBD1 (7 bases). V was cut by 5 bases and J by 5 bases, with 19 bases left in between. Germline V CDR1 and CDR2: DFQATT, SNEGSKA (reference sequence). The length of the CDR3 is 14 residues. CDR3 bases: TGCAGTGCTGCCCAGGGGGACTGGAACCACGAGCAGTACTTC. Translating gives CSAAQGDWNHEQYF.

This sequence joins TRBV4-3 and TRBJ1-6; no definite D call. CDR1 LGHNA and CDR2 YSLEER come from the germline V gene. This CDR3 contains 15 residues. Trimming removed 6 bases from V and 7 bases from J, with 16 bases in between. CDR3: CASRVVADGNSPLHF. The DNA for the CDR3 is TGCGCCAGCAGGGTGGTGGCAGACGGGAATTCACCCCTCCACTTT.

The gene calls are TRBV6-2 or TRBV6-3 and TRBJ1-5; a possible D gene is TRBD1 (6 bases). Germline CDR1 and CDR2: MNHEY and SVGEGT. The CDR3 runs to 15 residues. V lost 2 bases and J 3 bases, leaving 11 bases between the germline ends. The CDR3 sequence: CASSYVDSNNQPQHF. The CDR3 DNA is TGTGCCAGCAGTTACGTGGACAGTAACAATCAGCCCCAGCATTTT.

The chain combines TRBV20-1 with TRBJ2-4; D call uncertain. V lost 0 bases and J 2 bases, leaving 11 bases between the germline ends. The CDR3 spans 15 residues. Germline CDR1 DFQATT, CDR2 SNEGSKA (reference sequence). The CDR3 sequence: CSARDPSVPKNIQYF. CDR3 DNA sequence: TGCAGTGCTAGAGATCCCTCGGTTCCCAAAAACATTCAGTACTTC.

This chain joins TRBV28 and TRBJ2-3, with 9 bases identical to TRBD2. V dropped 6 bases and J dropped 6; count of bases not matched to a gene: 7. The CDR3 sequence is 14 residues long. CDR1 is MDHEN, CDR2 SYDVKM, per germline. The CDR3 DNA is TGTGCCAGCAGGCGCGGGAGGGCCAGGGATACGCAGTATTTT. It translates to CASRRGRARDTQYF.

This clonotype occurred once. V and J are TRBV5-6 and TRBJ2-3; D uncertain. The CDR3 consists of 14 residues. Germline assignment: CDR1 SGHDT and CDR2 YYEEEE. The germline V and J ends were trimmed by 0 bases and 2 bases, with 7 bases remaining between them. As DNA, the CDR3 is TGTGCCAGCAGCTTGGGCCCGACCACAGATACGCAGTATTTT. It encodes CASSLGPTTDTQYF.

The chain joins TRBV27 to TRBJ2-3; D is unclear. V lost 3 bases to trimming and J lost 0 bases, with 13 bases between them. Germline loops: CDR1 MNHEY, CDR2 SMNVEV (reference sequence). The CDR3 is made up of 16 amino acids. The CDR3 coding sequence is TGTGCCAGCAGTTTGTCTGACGATCCTAGCACAGATACGCAGTATTTT. It codes for CASSLSDDPSTDTQYF.

This chain uses TRBV7-8 with TRBJ2-5; no clear D gene. CDR3 length equals 13 residues. CDR1 and CDR2 (germline): SGHVS, FQNEAQ. The ends were cut back, 1 base at V and 4 bases at J, with 7 bases in the middle. DNA for the CDR3: TGTGCCAGCAGCTTAGGGGCAATAGAGACCCAGTACTTC. This gives the protein CASSLGAIETQYF.

The CDR3 DNA reads TGTGCCAGTAGTTTTGCGGGGGGGCCGTATGAGCAGTTCTTC. This translates into CASSFAGGPYEQFF. The V and J genes are TRBV19 and TRBJ2-1; TRBD2 agrees at 9 bases. CDR1 is LNHDA, CDR2 SQIVND, per germline (reference sequence). The CDR3 runs to 14 residues. V was clipped by 5 bases and J by 8 bases; unmatched bases: 7.

V usage is TRBV20-1 and J usage is TRBJ2-1; weak D call: TRBD2 (6 bases). Germline V gene data show CDR1 as DFQATT and CDR2 as SNEGSKA (reference sequence). CDR3 size: 15 residues. V lost 3 bases and J lost 5, with 17 bases in between. The CDR3 DNA follows: TGCAGTGCTAGTAGTGGGCTAGCGATCGACAATGAGCAGTTCTTC. This sequence encodes CSASSGLAIDNEQFF.

The CDR3 reads CASSPPDTYEQYF. In DNA form, the CDR3 reads TGTGCCAGCAGTCCTCCGGACACCTACGAGCAGTACTTC. This sequence joins TRBV28 and TRBJ2-7, with a possible D match to TRBD1 (5 bases). V lost 5 bases to trimming and J lost 2 bases, with 10 bases between them. This CDR3 comprises 13 residues. Per the germline V gene, CDR1 is MDHEN and CDR2 is SYDVKM.

This clonotype has ten or more counts. The gene calls are TRBV4-3 and TRBJ2-7; 13 bases are a match to TRBD2. The V gene end was trimmed by 2 bases and the J gene end by 5 bases; junction bases not matched to a gene: 6. Germline V gene sequence: CDR1 LGHNA, CDR2 YSLEER. The CDR3 length is 16 residues. The CDR3 loop is CASSQTSGGAVDEQYF. As DNA, the CDR3 is TGCGCCAGCAGCCAAACTAGCGGGGGGGCGGTGGACGAGCAGTACTTC.

With respect to this clonotype: The junction departs from germline at one end; a sequencing error may be responsible. The rearrangement joins TRBV9 to TRBJ2-1, with 7 positions matching TRBD2. The CDR3 length is 13 residues. Germline CDR1 is SGDLS and CDR2 is YYNGEE. This CDR3 is CASNVGGSNEQFF. The CDR3 DNA follows: TGTGCCAGCAACGTAGGCGGGAGCAATGAGCAGTTCTTC. Full variable domain (rest looked up from reference TRBV9 and TRBJ2-1): DSGVTQTPKHLITATGQRVTLRCSPRSGDLSVYWYQQSLDQGLQFLIQYYNGEERAKGNILERFSAQQFPDLHSELNLSSLELGDSALYFCASNVGGSNEQFFGPGTRLTVL.

The V gene is TRBV4-3, the J gene TRBJ2-5; D gene uncertain. This CDR3 contains 14 residues. The germline CDR1 and CDR2 sequences are LGHNA and YSLEER. Deletions cut 0 bases from V and 5 bases from J, with 10 bases between. Written as DNA, the CDR3 is TGCGCCAGCAGCCAAGATCCTGGTTGGGAGACCCAGTACTTC. Protein product: CASSQDPGWETQYF.

Only a few counts were recorded for this clonotype. The chain uses TRBV28 and TRBJ2-1, with no clear D. The assigned J gene may be wrong: the sequence end matches TRBJ2-7 better. Germline CDR1 is MDHEN and CDR2 is SYDVKM. This CDR3 contains 12 residues. CDR3 sequence reads: CASSPLRDEQYF. The CDR3 DNA is TGTGCCAGCAGTCCCCTTCGGGACGAGCAGTACTTC.

This clonotype was observed a few times. The genes are TRBV28 and TRBJ2-3; D possibly corresponds to TRBD2 (6 bases). Germline CDR1 MDHEN, CDR2 SYDVKM. This CDR3 has 22 residues. The V gene lost 1 base and the J gene lost 1 base, with 30 bases spanning the gap. CDR3 nucleotides: TGTGCCAGCAGTTTATCAGTTCTCCGTGCGGAGTGGCGGTGGGGGGGCACAGATACGCAGTATTTT. It codes for CASSLSVLRAEWRWGGTDTQYF.